This T cell receptor (beta chain) came from a study of shared clonotypes between healthy human individuals. Points from the study as a whole: Generally, naive subsets (rather than memory subsets) showed larger estimated richness.

Only in-frame clones appear in the TCRdb table, and some are missing; sequencing was by immunoSEQ multiplex PCR. This sample has fewer than 850,000 clones; 72% occur once, and the top ten carry about 1.8%. Per the germline V gene, CDR1 is SGHTA and CDR2 is FQGNSA. CDR3 length: 13 amino acids. The V end was cut by 1 base, the J end by 6 bases, with 7 bases between. Worth noting for this clone: Its antigen is still unknown.

Sequencing used memory CD4+ T cells sorted from blood. Subset given: CD45RA-negative fraction. This receptor was taken from a woman in her thirties in good health. V usage is TRBV7-2 and J usage is TRBJ1-5; the D is unclear. The DNA for the CDR3 is TGTGCCAGCAGCTTAGGCAGGAGTCAGCCCCAGCATTTT. Translated: CASSLGRSQPQHF.